The 10 T cell receptor beta chains reported below all come from one sample, sequenced in a study of technical replicates of blood from several donors. Profiling relied on immunoSEQ multiplex PCR, and the TCRdb table lists in-frame clones only, not all of them. The repertoire holds 70,000 or so clones, with around 93% as singletons. The material sequenced was T cells isolated from PBMCs. The receptors were gathered from a human donor in good health.

Here the CDR3 reads CASRSGANTGELFF. The CDR3 nucleotides read TGTGCCAGCCGGTCCGGGGCGAACACCGGGGAGCTGTTTTTT. V usage is TRBV11-2 and J usage is TRBJ2-2; TRBD2 is a possible D gene (5 bases). In germline, CDR1 is SGHAT, CDR2 FQNNGV. The length of the CDR3 is 14 residues. Trimming shortened V by 8 bases and J by 0 bases, and 10 bases separated the two germline ends.

This chain uses TRBV7-3 with TRBJ2-1; TRBD1 matches at 7 bases. In germline, CDR1 is SGHTA, CDR2 FQGTGA. The CDR3 loop spans 14 amino acids. J gave up 2 bases and V 2 bases, and 0 bases lay outside the gene matches. The DNA of the CDR3 is TGTGCCAGCAGCTTAGGGACAGCCTACAATGAGCAGTTCTTC. Amino acid sequence: CASSLGTAYNEQFF. Full variable domain (rest looked up from reference TRBV7-3 and TRBJ2-1): GAGVSQTPSNKVTEKGKYVELRCDPISGHTALYWYRQSLGQGPEFLIYFQGTGAADDSGLPNDRFFAVRPEGSVSTLKIQRTERGDSAVYLCASSLGTAYNEQFFGPGTRLTVL.

The J gene is TRBJ2-7, the V gene TRBV9, with 10 nucleotides matching TRBD2. J lost 2 bases, V lost 3 bases, and 8 bases had no gene match. Germline V CDR1 and CDR2: SGDLS, YYNGEE. The CDR3 sequence is 16 residues long. For the CDR3, the DNA is TGTGCCAGCAGCGATAATATAGCGGGAGGCCCCTACGAGCAGTACTTC. Protein: CASSDNIAGGPYEQYF.

The rearrangement joins TRBV5-1 to TRBJ2-5; D is uncertain. V was clipped by 4 bases and J by 1 base, with 14 bases between them. The germline gives CDR1 SGHRS, CDR2 YFSETQ. This CDR3 comprises 15 residues. CDR3 bases: TGCGCCAGCAGCCTCAGGCAGGTCGGCCAAGAGACCCAGTACTTC. This encodes CASSLRQVGQETQYF.

The J gene is TRBJ1-2, the V gene TRBV5-6, with TRBD1 matching 8 bases. Per the germline V gene, CDR1 is SGHDT and CDR2 is YYEEEE. The CDR3 runs to 17 residues. J gave up 0 bases and V 2 bases, and 9 bases lay outside the gene matches. The CDR3 here is CASSLVRQGTPNYGYTF. CDR3 nucleotide sequence: TGTGCCAGCAGCTTAGTGAGACAGGGGACTCCTAACTATGGCTACACCTTC.

The chain is built from TRBV10-3 and TRBJ2-5; a possible D gene is TRBD1 (6 bases). CDR1 and CDR2 (germline): ENHRY, SYGVKD. Between the trimmed V and J ends, which lost 0 bases and 0 bases, there was a span of 11 bases. The CDR3 runs to 16 residues. CDR3 in amino acids: CAISESAGAYQETQYF. CDR3 bases: TGTGCCATCAGTGAGTCGGCAGGGGCTTACCAAGAGACCCAGTACTTC.

V gene TRBV4-1 combines with J gene TRBJ1-1; D might be TRBD1 (5 bases). CDR1 is MGHRA and CDR2 is YSYEKL in the germline V gene. This CDR3 region has 17 residues. The V end lost 0 bases, the J end lost 7 bases, and 21 bases lay between the germline ends. DNA of the CDR3: TGCGCCAGCAGCCAAGAGGGACCCTACTCCGGGGGGGTTGAAGCTTTCTTT. This encodes CASSQEGPYSGGVEAFF.

The chain has TRBV10-3 and TRBJ2-1, with TRBD2 as a possible D gene (6 bases). Between the trimmed V and J ends, which lost 7 bases and 9 bases, there was a span of 25 bases. The germline CDR1 and CDR2 sequences are ENHRY and SYGVKD. The CDR3 sequence is 16 residues long. For the CDR3, the DNA is TGTGCCATCAAGTCCCCGGGGGACTGGTTTCTCGGTGAGCAGTTCTTC. As protein: CAIKSPGDWFLGEQFF.

This chain joins TRBV7-9 and TRBJ1-2; no firm D call. CDR1 SEHNR and CDR2 FQNEAQ come from the germline V gene (reference sequence). V was pared by 2 bases and J by 5 bases, with 6 bases between. This CDR3 spans 12 amino acids. The CDR3 loop is CASSLNIYGYTF. Written as DNA, the CDR3 is TGTGCCAGCAGCTTAAACATTTATGGCTACACCTTC.

The V gene is TRBV2, the J gene TRBJ2-1, with D possibly TRBD2 on 6 matching bases. Germline V gene sequence: CDR1 SNHLY, CDR2 FYNNEI. CDR3 length equals 16 residues. V lost 2 bases and J lost 8, with 19 bases in between. The CDR3: CASSERDAGWGHEQFF. CDR3 bases: TGTGCCAGCAGTGAAAGGGACGCGGGGTGGGGTCATGAGCAGTTCTTC.